This T cell receptor beta chain was recorded in a study of blood T cell repertoires in COVID-19. Study in general: Sample material is recorded as cDNA or gDNA derived from T cells, B-cell-depleted T cells, or PBMCs.

The assay was immunoSEQ multiplex PCR, and TCRdb's table has in-frame clones only and misses some. This table has some 110,000 clones, around 85% appearing once. CDR1 MDHEN and CDR2 SYDVKM come from the germline V gene. The CDR3 covers 17 residues. V lost 6 bases, J lost 2 bases, and 20 bases lay in between. Material for sequencing was peripheral blood. The V call is TRBV28, the J call TRBJ1-5; maybe TRBD1 (6 bases). This receptor was identified in a man aged 50 to 60 with acute or convalescent COVID-19. DNA of the CDR3: TGTGCCAGCAGCCTCACGGCCGGGGCAGGGGGCAATCAGCCCCAGCATTTT. It codes for CASSLTAGAGGNQPQHF.